The clone carrying this T cell receptor beta chain appeared a single time. This specimen belongs to a study of OX40 agonist ivuxolimab in advanced cancers. Between the trimmed V and J ends, which lost 4 bases and 1 base, there was a span of 7 bases. The CDR3 totals 14 residues. CDR1 is LGHNA and CDR2 is YSLEER in the germline V gene. Sequencing used immunoSEQ multiplex PCR; TCRdb keeps in-frame clones, though not all of them. The data hold over 75,000 clones, with roughly 92% observed a single time. This TCR was recovered from an adult with an advanced solid tumor such as melanoma, head and neck, liver or kidney cancer. J is TRBJ2-2 and V is TRBV4-3; D perhaps matches TRBD2 (5 bases). Sequences were derived from CD4+ or CD8+ T cells sorted from blood, sampled in a trial of the OX40 agonist ivuxolimab. The CDR3 protein is CASSLEGNTGELFF. CDR3 DNA sequence: TGCGCCAGCAGCCTCGAGGGGAACACCGGGGAGCTGTTTTTT.